This T cell receptor (beta chain) stems from a study of shared T cell receptors in the human thymus. This table comes from immunoSEQ multiplex PCR, and its TCRdb copy is limited to in-frame clones, with some not included. The sample consists of 630,000 or so clones, around 87% of them appearing once. Germline V CDR1 and CDR2: SGHKS, YYEKEE (reference sequence). With 4 bases removed from V and 4 bases from J, the gap between germline ends came to 21 bases. The length of the CDR3 is 17 residues. These same records also appear under a second study, on human thymus T cells. That source notes: Samples came from healthy Finnish infants during open corrective cardiac surgery. The study used thymus tissue resected during corrective heart surgery. Biased V and J segment usage appeared in thymus and peripheral blood. As related research reported, thymic repertoires overlapped highly among unrelated individuals.

The gene calls are TRBV5-5 and TRBJ2-1; perhaps TRBD2 as D (6 bases). This TCR was sampled from a boy under three years old with a congenital heart defect. Sequenced sample: thymocytes. In DNA form, the CDR3 reads TGTGCCAGCAGCCCCCCGGGGGTACCCTCTAAATACAATGAGCAGTTCTTC. Translating it yields CASSPPGVPSKYNEQFF.